This is a list of T cell receptor beta chains from one sample in a study of cytomegalovirus exposure and HLA in healthy donors. Sequencing used immunoSEQ multiplex PCR; TCRdb keeps in-frame clones, though not all of them. The sample lists 50,000 or so clones, over 90% seen once, with approximately 2.5% in the top ten. Sequencing used PBMCs. These TCRs come from a man aged 18 to 30 in good health and CMV-seronegative. CDR3s include the opening cysteine and the closing phenylalanine or tryptophan. A D gene is named only where the DNA matches it firmly. Clone sizes are given selectively: once, few, many, or a class where the clone is expanded.

j_call v_call d_call clone_size cdr3_aa cdr3_nt
TRBJ1-5 TRBV7-2 . few CASSLARTGNQPQHF TGTGCCAGCAGCTTAGCCCGCACGGGTAATCAGCCCCAGCATTTT
TRBJ2-1 TRBV19 TRBD2 . CASSIPTSGRNEQFF TGTGCCAGTAGTATCCCTACTAGCGGGAGAAATGAGCAGTTCTTC
TRBJ1-1 TRBV28 TRBD1 . CASTPRQGAGRLSTEAFF TGTGCCAGCACCCCCAGGCAGGGGGCGGGGCGGTTGAGCACTGAAGCTTTCTTT
TRBJ2-7 TRBV7-2 TRBD2 . CASTPGGYYEQYF TGTGCCAGCACCCCGGGGGGGTACTACGAGCAGTACTTC
TRBJ1-5 TRBV28 TRBD1 . CASSFGTGHQPQHF TGTGCCAGCAGTTTCGGGACAGGGCATCAGCCCCAGCATTTT
TRBJ2-4 TRBV1 . . CTSTTGTSGRGHIQYF TGCACCAGCACCACCGGGACTAGCGGGAGAGGGCACATTCAGTACTTC
TRBJ2-4 TRBV30 . . CAWRGPDSKNIQYF TGTGCCTGGAGGGGGCCGGATTCTAAAAACATTCAGTACTTC
TRBJ2-1 TRBV9 . . CASSVQGGRPSEQFF TGTGCCAGCAGCGTACAAGGAGGGAGGCCCTCAGAGCAGTTCTTC
TRBJ1-1 TRBV7-8 TRBD1 . CASSSDRGDTEAFF TGTGCCAGCAGCTCAGACAGGGGGGACACTGAAGCTTTCTTT
TRBJ2-3 TRBV5-8 . . CASSPWGATTDTQYF TGTGCCAGCAGCCCTTGGGGAGCCACCACAGATACGCAGTATTTT
TRBJ1-1 TRBV7-2 . . CASSFLPGGTEAFF TGTGCCAGCAGCTTCTTGCCCGGGGGCACTGAAGCTTTCTTT
TRBJ2-7 TRBV2 TRBD2 . CASSVTSGRVGEQYF TGTGCCAGCAGCGTAACTAGCGGGAGGGTTGGCGAGCAGTACTTC
TRBJ2-3 TRBV10-1 TRBD1 once CASSRGAGGADTQYF TGCGCCAGCAGTCGAGGGGCAGGGGGCGCCGATACGCAGTATTTT
TRBJ2-5 TRBV28 . . CASSLGVRETQYF TGTGCCAGCAGTTTAGGTGTGCGGGAGACCCAGTACTTC
TRBJ1-3 TRBV29-1 TRBD1 . CSVVAGQGNTIYF TGCAGCGTTGTCGCGGGACAGGGCAACACCATATATTTT
TRBJ1-1 TRBV7-8 TRBD1 . CASSLRDRGSNTEAFF TGTGCCAGCAGCTTAAGGGACAGGGGATCGAACACTGAAGCTTTCTTT
TRBJ2-1 TRBV2 . . CASRRGASEQFF TGTGCCAGCAGGCGAGGAGCGTCTGAGCAGTTCTTC
TRBJ1-1 TRBV18 . . CASSGQSMNTEAFF TGTGCCAGCTCCGGACAGAGTATGAACACTGAAGCTTTCTTT
TRBJ2-2 TRBV27 . . CASKRGSGDTGELFF TGTGCCAGCAAAAGGGGGTCTGGGGACACCGGGGAGCTGTTTTTT
TRBJ2-4 TRBV2 . . CASSDLPLAKNIQYF TGTGCCAGCAGTGACCTTCCCCTAGCCAAAAACATTCAGTACTTC
TRBJ1-2 TRBV11-2 . . CASSFKGNYGYTF TGTGCCAGCAGCTTTAAGGGGAACTATGGCTACACCTTC
TRBJ1-1 TRBV19 . . CASSIQRLMYREGTNTEAFF TGTGCCAGTAGTATACAACGGCTTATGTACAGGGAGGGAACGAACACTGAAGCTTTCTTT
TRBJ2-2 TRBV19 . . CATVNTGELFF TGTGCCACAGTGAACACCGGGGAGCTGTTTTTT
TRBJ1-1 TRBV5-4 . once CASSLMGAKGEAFF TGTGCCAGCAGCTTGATGGGGGCCAAGGGGGAAGCTTTCTTT
TRBJ2-1 TRBV11-3 TRBD1 . CASSLDRGHQFF TGTGCCAGCAGCCTCGACAGGGGGCATCAGTTCTTC
TRBJ2-7 TRBV5-1 . . CASSLEVGPYEQYF TGCGCCAGCAGCTTGGAGGTGGGCCCCTACGAGCAGTACTTC
TRBJ1-2 TRBV28 . . CASSRGGYGYTF TGTGCCAGCAGTAGGGGGGGCTATGGCTACACCTTC
TRBJ2-5 TRBV5-4 TRBD2 . CASSPGLAGGPEETQYF TGTGCCAGCAGCCCCGGACTAGCGGGAGGGCCGGAGGAGACCCAGTACTTC
TRBJ2-5 TRBV19 . . CASSALGGTQYF TGTGCCAGTAGTGCCCTCGGGGGGACCCAGTACTTC
TRBJ2-1 TRBV7-9 TRBD2 once CASSPPGTSGLNEQFF TGTGCCAGCAGCCCACCCGGGACTAGCGGGCTCAATGAGCAGTTCTTC
TRBJ2-3 TRBV7-2 . . CASSLAGQSTDTQYF TGTGCCAGCAGCCTTGCGGGACAGAGCACAGATACGCAGTATTTT
TRBJ2-2 TRBV12-5 . . CASGPPVRTVNTGELFF TGTGCTAGTGGTCCCCCGGTAAGGACAGTAAACACCGGGGAGCTGTTTTTT
TRBJ1-2 TRBV4-3 . . CASSQLNREDYTF TGCGCCAGCAGCCAATTAAATCGGGAGGATTACACCTTC
TRBJ2-7 TRBV6-5 . . CASRLDFNEQYF TGTGCCAGCAGACTAGACTTCAACGAGCAGTACTTC
TRBJ2-7 TRBV19 . . CASSPGLVTYEQYF TGTGCCAGTAGTCCGGGACTGGTTACCTACGAGCAGTACTTC
TRBJ1-1 TRBV29-1 . . CSVERMNTEAFF TGCAGCGTTGAGAGGATGAACACTGAAGCTTTCTTT
TRBJ1-1 TRBV28 . . CASRQGNTEAFF TGTGCCAGCAGGCAGGGGAACACTGAAGCTTTCTTT
TRBJ2-7 TRBV11-2 TRBD2 once CASSAATLGRAHEQYF TGTGCCAGCAGCGCCGCGACTCTGGGGAGGGCCCACGAGCAGTACTTC
TRBJ2-7 TRBV2 . . CASSKDSLEQYF TGTGCCAGCAGTAAGGACAGTCTCGAGCAGTACTTC
TRBJ1-4 TRBV9 . . CASSVGLLGAGEKLFF TGTGCCAGCAGCGTTGGGCTTCTGGGGGCCGGTGAAAAACTGTTTTTT
TRBJ1-1 TRBV10-3 TRBD1 . CAISAGQGATEAFF TGTGCCATCAGTGCAGGACAGGGGGCCACTGAAGCTTTCTTT
TRBJ2-1 TRBV9 TRBD2 . CASSPGGIHYNEQFF TGTGCCAGCAGCCCCGGGGGGATACACTACAATGAGCAGTTCTTC